This TCR beta chain emerged from a study of blood T cell repertoires in COVID-19. The wider study: Acute and convalescent COVID-19 samples came from the United States, Italy and Spain. In each case, the material was cDNA or gDNA derived from T cells, B-cell-depleted T cells, or PBMCs.

In the source study's methods: Reference gene primer amplification in the assay estimated nucleated cell counts. Here immunoSEQ multiplex PCR was the method, and the copy in TCRdb shows in-frame clones only, minus some. The V and J calls and clone size are taken from that table; D and trimming were inferred from the DNA. The table shows 50,000 or so clones, with 65% to 85% occurring only once. CDR3 length equals 14 residues. Germline CDR1 reads MNHEY; CDR2 reads SVGEGT. Trimming took 6 bases from V and 8 from J, leaving 18 bases between them. The chain carries TRBV6-2 or TRBV6-3 and TRBJ2-3; a weak D match, TRBD1 (6 bases). Material for sequencing was peripheral blood. The receptor's source is a man aged 65 to 79 with acute or convalescent COVID-19. The CDR3: CASSQGWVLGTQYF. In DNA, the CDR3 is TGTGCCAGCAGCCAGGGGTGGGTGCTCGGTACGCAGTATTTT.